Here is one TCR beta chain with its context. Antigen: not known. Assay used: immunoSEQ multiplex PCR; TCRdb lists only in-frame clones, some missing. Of around 39,000 clones detected, 93% appear once; the ten largest clones hold about 4%. The entry originates in a study of graft-versus-host responses after intestinal transplantation. Study in general: Each patient got anti-thymocyte globulin induction, then tacrolimus and steroids for roughly 3 years. General study results and limits: High graft-versus-host to host-versus-graft T cell clonal ratios marked allografts of patients with graft-donor macrochimerism. Early after transplant, HvG declines were associated with peak levels of circulating GvH clones.

In germline, CDR1 is MGHDK, CDR2 SYGVNS. Trimming took 0 bases from V and 6 from J, leaving 9 bases between them. The CDR3 is 14 residues long. This receptor was taken from a human patient who received an intestinal transplant, so some T cells may come from the graft donor. The V and J genes are TRBV25-1 and TRBJ1-5; no definite D call. The sample in question was PBMCs, obtained approximately 740 days after intestinal transplantation. The chain's CDR3 is CASSEYGEAQPQHF. The CDR3 DNA follows: TGTGCCAGCAGTGAATATGGGGAGGCTCAGCCCCAGCATTTT.